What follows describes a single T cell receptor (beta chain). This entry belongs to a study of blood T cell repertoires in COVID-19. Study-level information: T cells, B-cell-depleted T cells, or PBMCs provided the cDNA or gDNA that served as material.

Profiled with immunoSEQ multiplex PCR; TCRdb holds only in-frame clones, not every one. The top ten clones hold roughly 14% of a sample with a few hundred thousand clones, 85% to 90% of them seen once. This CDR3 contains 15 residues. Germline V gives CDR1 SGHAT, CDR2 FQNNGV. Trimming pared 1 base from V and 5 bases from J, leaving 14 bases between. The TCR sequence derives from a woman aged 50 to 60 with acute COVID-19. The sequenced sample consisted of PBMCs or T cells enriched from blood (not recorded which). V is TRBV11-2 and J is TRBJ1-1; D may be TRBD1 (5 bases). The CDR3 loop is CASSLAGIVLTEAFF. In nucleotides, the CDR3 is TGTGCCAGCAGCTTAGCAGGGATTGTTCTGACTGAAGCTTTCTTT.